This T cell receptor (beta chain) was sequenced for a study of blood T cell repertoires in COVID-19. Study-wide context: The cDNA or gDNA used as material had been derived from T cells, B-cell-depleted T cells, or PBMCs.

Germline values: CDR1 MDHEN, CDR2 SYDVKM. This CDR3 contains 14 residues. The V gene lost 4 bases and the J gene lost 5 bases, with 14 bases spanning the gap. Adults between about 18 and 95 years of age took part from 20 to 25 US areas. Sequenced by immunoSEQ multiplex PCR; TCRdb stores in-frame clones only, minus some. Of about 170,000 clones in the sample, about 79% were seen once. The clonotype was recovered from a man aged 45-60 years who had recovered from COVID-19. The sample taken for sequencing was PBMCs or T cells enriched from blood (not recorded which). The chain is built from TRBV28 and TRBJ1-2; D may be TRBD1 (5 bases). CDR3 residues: CASSSPGRFYGYTF. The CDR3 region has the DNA TGTGCCAGCAGTTCCCCAGGGAGGTTTTATGGCTACACCTTC.